This T cell receptor beta chain was captured by sequencing in a study of response to subunit inactivated influenza vaccine. Findings of the study overall: Only a handful of new T cells, the authors suggested, are recruited with each seasonal influenza vaccination.

This clonotype has a count of ten or more. Its target is unknown. The CDR3 runs to 18 residues. V lost 9 bases, J lost 0 bases, and 24 bases lay in between. TCRdb fed the RT-PCR reads into MiXCR, producing one record per CDR3 protein. The sample holds hundreds of thousands of distinct CDR3 sequences, approximately 7.6% seen once. The chain employs TRBV12-3 or TRBV12-4 and TRBJ1-5; D is possibly TRBD1 (6 bases). The receptor was isolated from a man between 45 and 75 years old who received an inactivated influenza vaccine. This material consisted of PBMCs from blood, taken 23 to 25 months after vaccination. This CDR3 reads CARWGALRREYSNQPQHF. The DNA of the CDR3 is TGTGCCAGGTGGGGGGCCCTCCGGCGGGAATATAGCAATCAGCCCCAGCATTTT.